The 21 T cell receptor beta chains presented below share a single source sample, sequenced in a study of control samples from healthy donors and cancer patients. Some clones are missing from TCRdb's copy, which holds only in-frame ones; the method was immunoSEQ multiplex PCR. The data contain 100,000 to 150,000 clones, around nine tenths of them singletons. The material sequenced was PBMCs. The receptors here all came from a man aged 50 to 60 with head and neck cancer.

J is TRBJ2-3 and V is TRBV9; 9 bases align to TRBD2. Germline trimming cut 2 bases from V and 4 bases from J; bases unmatched to any gene: 5. The CDR3 has 15 residues. The germline CDR1 and CDR2 sequences are SGDLS and YYNGEE. CDR3: CASSVREGRPDTQYF. CDR3 DNA sequence: TGTGCCAGCAGCGTGCGGGAGGGGCGGCCAGATACGCAGTATTTT.

This chain uses TRBV7-2 with TRBJ2-7; D gene uncertain. Trimming left V 1 base short and J 3 bases short, with 10 bases between. The CDR3 is 14 residues long. The germline CDR1 and CDR2 sequences are SGHTA and FQGNSA. The chain's CDR3 is CASSLGFHNYEQYF. CDR3 DNA sequence: TGTGCCAGCAGCTTAGGTTTTCACAACTACGAGCAGTACTTC.

The V gene is TRBV11-2, the J gene TRBJ2-1; D remains ambiguous. Trimming stripped 0 bases from V and 8 bases from J, with 14 bases between. CDR3 size: 15 residues. Per the germline V gene, CDR1 is SGHAT and CDR2 is FQNNGV. CDR3 nucleotide sequence: TGTGCCAGCAGCTTAGATAGAAGCCCAGCGCATGAGCAGTTCTTC. Translated: CASSLDRSPAHEQFF. The whole variable domain, remainder taken from reference TRBV11-2 and TRBJ2-1, is EAGVAQSPRYKIIEKRQSVAFWCNPISGHATLYWYQQILGQGPKLLIQFQNNGVVDDSQLPKDRFSAERLKGVDSTLKIQPAKLEDSAVYLCASSLDRSPAHEQFFGPGTRLTVL.

The chain couples TRBV7-9 to TRBJ2-6; tentatively, D is TRBD1 (5 bases). CDR1 is SEHNR and CDR2 is FQNEAQ in the germline V gene (reference sequence). CDR3 length: 14 amino acids. The V and J ends lost 6 bases and 0 bases respectively, with 6 bases between them. CDR3 sequence (DNA): TGTGCCAGCAGTACAGGCTCTGGGGCCAACGTCCTGACTTTC. Amino acid sequence: CASSTGSGANVLTF.

The CDR3 reads CASSELGTAVNTDTQYF. The DNA of the CDR3 is TGTGCCAGCAGTGAACTCGGGACCGCGGTAAACACAGATACGCAGTATTTT. The chain uses TRBV6-1 and TRBJ2-3; D may correspond to TRBD1 or TRBD2 (5 bases each). Trimming removed 2 bases at V and 2 bases at J, with 17 bases between. The CDR3 has 17 residues. Germline CDR1 and CDR2: MNHNS and SASEGT.

The chain recombines TRBV11-3 with TRBJ2-2; no definite D call. The CDR3 extends over 15 amino acids. Germline loops: CDR1 SGHNT, CDR2 YENEEA. Trimming removed 1 base at V and 0 bases at J, with 6 bases between. The CDR3 reads CASSLVGSNTGELFF. DNA of the CDR3: TGTGCCAGCAGCTTAGTAGGGTCGAACACCGGGGAGCTGTTTTTT.

This clone was recorded once. This sequence joins TRBV27 and TRBJ2-7, with D perhaps matching TRBD1 (5 bases). Germline loops: CDR1 MNHEY, CDR2 SMNVEV (reference sequence). The CDR3 extends over 13 amino acids. The germline V and J ends were trimmed by 6 bases and 1 base, with 10 bases remaining between them. CDR3 amino acids: CASSLQESYEQYF. The CDR3, as DNA: TGTGCCAGCAGCCTACAGGAATCCTACGAGCAGTACTTC.

The chain employs TRBV30 and TRBJ2-5; possible D gene TRBD2, 7 bases. This CDR3 contains 14 residues. The ends were cut back, 1 base at V and 1 base at J, with 10 bases in the middle. Germline V CDR1 and CDR2: GTSNPN, SVGIG (reference sequence). CDR3 loop: CAWSGRGGQETQYF. CDR3 coding DNA: TGTGCCTGGAGTGGTAGGGGGGGCCAAGAGACCCAGTACTTC.

V usage is TRBV6-5 and J usage is TRBJ2-5; possible D gene TRBD2, 5 bases. Deletions cut 6 bases from V and 2 bases from J, with 13 bases between. Germline V gives CDR1 MNHEY, CDR2 SVGAGI. There are 14 residues in the CDR3. This CDR3 is CASRFSVGQETQYF. Written as DNA, the CDR3 is TGTGCCAGCAGGTTTAGCGTTGGGCAAGAGACCCAGTACTTC.

This chain connects TRBV19 to TRBJ2-1; weak D call: TRBD2 (6 bases). This CDR3 spans 14 amino acids. With 8 bases removed from V and 7 bases from J, the gap between germline ends came to 18 bases. Germline assignment: CDR1 LNHDA and CDR2 SQIVND (reference sequence). CDR3 DNA: TGTGCCAGTTGGGACGGGAGAATCTCTAATGAGCAGTTCTTC. It encodes CASWDGRISNEQFF.

The chain carries TRBV5-1 and TRBJ2-2; TRBD1 might be the D (6 bases). Germline values: CDR1 SGHRS, CDR2 YFSETQ. The ends were cut back, 2 bases at V and 4 bases at J, with 12 bases in the middle. CDR3 length: 15 amino acids. As DNA, the CDR3 is TGCGCCAGCAGCTTTTCAGCAGGGGCCACCGGGGAGCTGTTTTTT. Translating it yields CASSFSAGATGELFF.

By share of the sample, this clone is medium-sized (0.01 to 0.1%). The chain joins TRBV19 to TRBJ2-7, with TRBD1 identical over 9 bases. V shed 6 bases, J shed 3 bases, and the junction held 9 bases outside the gene matches. The CDR3 is made up of 15 amino acids. Germline V gene sequence: CDR1 LNHDA, CDR2 SQIVND (reference sequence). The CDR3 sequence: CASSKTGGEFYEQYF. The CDR3 DNA reads as TGTGCCAGTAGCAAGACAGGGGGGGAATTCTACGAGCAGTACTTC. Variable domain in full (rest from reference TRBV19 and TRBJ2-7): DGGITQSPKYLFRKEGQNVTLSCEQNLNHDAMYWYRQDPGQGLRLIYYSQIVNDFQKGDIAEGYSVSREKKESFPLTVTSAQKNPTAFYLCASSKTGGEFYEQYFGPGTRLTVT.

The CDR3 spells CASSPDLAGGADTQYF. For the CDR3, the DNA is TGCGCCAGCAGCCCCGACTTAGCGGGAGGGGCAGATACGCAGTATTTT. The genes are TRBV4-1 and TRBJ2-3; 11 bases fit TRBD2. The CDR3 length is 16 residues. Losses at the gene ends were 4 bases for V and 4 bases for J; bases not matched to a gene: 7. The germline CDR1 and CDR2 sequences are MGHRA and YSYEKL.

V usage is TRBV5-1 and J usage is TRBJ2-5, with D possibly TRBD2 on 6 matching bases. From germline, CDR1 is SGHRS and CDR2 YFSETQ. This CDR3 has 15 amino acids. V lost 4 bases and J 5 bases, leaving 18 bases between the germline ends. CDR3 coding DNA: TGCGCCAGCAGCGTAGGGACCGGGACTTCGGAGACCCAGTACTTC. Encoded protein: CASSVGTGTSETQYF.

The V gene is TRBV27, the J gene TRBJ2-7, with 10 bases fitting TRBD2. This CDR3 has 15 amino acids. Trimming at V came to 6 bases and at J to 2 bases, leaving 7 bases not matched to a gene. CDR1 and CDR2 from the germline V gene are MNHEY and SMNVEV (reference sequence). The CDR3 DNA sequence: TGTGCCAGCAGGATCACTAGCGGGGTTACCTACGAGCAGTACTTC. Translated: CASRITSGVTYEQYF.

The V and J genes are TRBV18 and TRBJ1-1, with a weak D call TRBD1 (6 bases). V was cut by 5 bases and J by 1 base, with 8 bases left in between. CDR3 size: 13 residues. Germline V gene sequence: CDR1 KGHSH, CDR2 LQKENI. The DNA of the CDR3 is TGTGCCAGCTCATCGGGACAGAACACTGAAGCTTTCTTT. This translates into CASSSGQNTEAFF.

Remarks on this clone: At one end, the junction sequence differs from germline, possibly due to a read error. The CDR3 region is CASREGLGVNEKLFF. The CDR3 DNA reads TGTGCCAGCAGGGAAGGGCTGGGAGTTAATGAAAAACTGTTTTTT. The rearrangement joins TRBV2 to TRBJ1-4; D ambiguous. CDR1 SNHLY and CDR2 FYNNEI come from the germline V gene. The CDR3 has 15 residues.

The chain combines TRBV5-4 with TRBJ2-4; D might be TRBD2 (6 bases). Trimming took 0 bases from V and 8 from J, leaving 15 bases between them. CDR1 is SGHNT and CDR2 is YYREEE in the germline V gene (reference sequence). The CDR3 consists of 15 residues. CDR3 DNA: TGTGCCAGCAGCTTGGCCTCCGGGAGAGGCGACATTCAGTACTTC. Amino acids: CASSLASGRGDIQYF.

This chain links TRBV5-1 with TRBJ2-3; 8 bases agree with TRBD2. Germline lookup yields CDR1 SGHRS and CDR2 YFSETQ. With V trimmed by 4 bases and J by 6 bases, 13 bases remained unmatched. The CDR3 has 16 amino acids. The chain's CDR3 is CASSLLGNGGADTQYF. The CDR3 DNA reads as TGCGCCAGCAGCCTTTTGGGGAACGGGGGGGCGGATACGCAGTATTTT.

This clone was found once. CDR3 sequence reads: CAISEDRDFIISPLHF. The CDR3 region has the DNA TGTGCCATCAGTGAAGACAGGGATTTTATAATTTCACCCCTCCACTTT. The chain couples TRBV10-3 to TRBJ1-6, with TRBD1 matching over 7 bases. J lost 9 bases, V lost 3 bases, and 11 bases had no gene match. This CDR3 has 16 amino acids. In germline, CDR1 is ENHRY, CDR2 SYGVKD.

The table lists this clone with a count of one. The chain is built from TRBV5-4 and TRBJ1-3; no definite D call. Germline assignment: CDR1 SGHNT and CDR2 YYREEE (reference sequence). V gave up 4 bases and J gave up 3 bases, with 8 bases separating them. This CDR3 has 13 residues. The CDR3 DNA sequence: TGTGCCAGCAGCAGAACAAATGGAAACACCATATATTTT. This sequence encodes CASSRTNGNTIYF.